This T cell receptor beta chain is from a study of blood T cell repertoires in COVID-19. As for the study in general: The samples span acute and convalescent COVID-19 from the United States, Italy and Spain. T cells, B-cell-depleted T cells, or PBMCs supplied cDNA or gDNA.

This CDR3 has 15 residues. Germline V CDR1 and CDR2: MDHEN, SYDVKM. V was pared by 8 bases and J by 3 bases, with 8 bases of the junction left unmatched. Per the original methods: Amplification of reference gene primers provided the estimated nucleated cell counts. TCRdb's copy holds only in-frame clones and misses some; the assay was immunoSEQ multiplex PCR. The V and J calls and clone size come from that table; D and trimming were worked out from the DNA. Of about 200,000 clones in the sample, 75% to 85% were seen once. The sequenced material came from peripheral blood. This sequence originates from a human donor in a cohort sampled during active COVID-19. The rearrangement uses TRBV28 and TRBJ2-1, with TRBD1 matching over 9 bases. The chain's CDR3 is CASLPGTGLYNEQFF. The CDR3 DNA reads TGTGCCAGCCTTCCCGGGACAGGGCTCTACAATGAGCAGTTCTTC.